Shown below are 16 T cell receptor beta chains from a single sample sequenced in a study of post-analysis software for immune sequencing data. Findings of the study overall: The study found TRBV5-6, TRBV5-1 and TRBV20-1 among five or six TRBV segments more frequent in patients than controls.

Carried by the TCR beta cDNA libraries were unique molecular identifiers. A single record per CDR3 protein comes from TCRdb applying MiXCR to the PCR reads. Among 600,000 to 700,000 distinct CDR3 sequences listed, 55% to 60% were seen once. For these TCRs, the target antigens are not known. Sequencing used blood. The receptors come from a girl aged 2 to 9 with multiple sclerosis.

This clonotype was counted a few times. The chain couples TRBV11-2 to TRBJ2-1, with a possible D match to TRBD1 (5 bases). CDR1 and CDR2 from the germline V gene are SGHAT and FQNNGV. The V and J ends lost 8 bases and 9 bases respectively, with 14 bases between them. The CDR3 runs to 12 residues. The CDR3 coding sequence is TGTGCCAGCGGCTCATTAGACAGTGAGCAGTTCTTC. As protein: CASGSLDSEQFF.

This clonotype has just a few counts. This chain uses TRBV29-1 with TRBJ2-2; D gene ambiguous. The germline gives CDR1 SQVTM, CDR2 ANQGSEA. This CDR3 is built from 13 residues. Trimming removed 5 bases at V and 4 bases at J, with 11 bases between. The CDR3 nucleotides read TGCAGCGTTCCGAACGGAACCACCGGGGAGCTGTTTTTT. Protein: CSVPNGTTGELFF.

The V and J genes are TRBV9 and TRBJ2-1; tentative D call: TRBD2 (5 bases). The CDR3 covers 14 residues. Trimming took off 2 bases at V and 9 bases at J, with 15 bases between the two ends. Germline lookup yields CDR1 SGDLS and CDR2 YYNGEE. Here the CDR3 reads CASSVQGLSSEQFF. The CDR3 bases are TGTGCCAGCAGCGTTCAAGGACTGTCGAGTGAGCAGTTCTTC.

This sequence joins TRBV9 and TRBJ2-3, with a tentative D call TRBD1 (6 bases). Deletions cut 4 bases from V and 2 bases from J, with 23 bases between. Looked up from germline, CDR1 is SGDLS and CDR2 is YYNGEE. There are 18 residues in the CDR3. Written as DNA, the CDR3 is TGTGCCAGCAGCTTACGGGATCCCTGGGGGCTGGACACAGATACGCAGTATTTT. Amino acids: CASSLRDPWGLDTDTQYF.

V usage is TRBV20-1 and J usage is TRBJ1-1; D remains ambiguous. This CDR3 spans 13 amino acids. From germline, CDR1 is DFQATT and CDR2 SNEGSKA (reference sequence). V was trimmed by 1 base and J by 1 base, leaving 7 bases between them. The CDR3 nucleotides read TGCAGTGCTAGAGGGGAAAGGAACACTGAAGCTTTCTTT. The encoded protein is CSARGERNTEAFF.

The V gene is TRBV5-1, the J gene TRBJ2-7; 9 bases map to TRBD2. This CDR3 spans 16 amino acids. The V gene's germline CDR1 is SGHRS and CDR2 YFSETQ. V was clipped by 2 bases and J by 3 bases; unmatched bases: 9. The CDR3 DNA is TGCGCCAGCAGCTTTAGCGGGAGTATCATAGTCTACGAGCAGTACTTC. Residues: CASSFSGSIIVYEQYF.

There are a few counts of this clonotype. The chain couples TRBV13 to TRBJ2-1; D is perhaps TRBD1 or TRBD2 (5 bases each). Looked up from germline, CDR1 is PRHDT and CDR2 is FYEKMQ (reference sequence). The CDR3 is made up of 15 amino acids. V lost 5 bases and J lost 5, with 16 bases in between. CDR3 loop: CASSLDQQGHNEQFF. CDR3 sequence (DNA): TGTGCCAGCAGCCTTGACCAGCAGGGACACAATGAGCAGTTCTTC.

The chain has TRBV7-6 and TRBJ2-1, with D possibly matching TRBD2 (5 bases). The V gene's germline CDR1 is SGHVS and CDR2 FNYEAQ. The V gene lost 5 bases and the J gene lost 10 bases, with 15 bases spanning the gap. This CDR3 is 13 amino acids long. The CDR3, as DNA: TGTGCCAGCAGCCTGCCGGTGGGCGGGGAGCAGTTCTTC. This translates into CASSLPVGGEQFF.

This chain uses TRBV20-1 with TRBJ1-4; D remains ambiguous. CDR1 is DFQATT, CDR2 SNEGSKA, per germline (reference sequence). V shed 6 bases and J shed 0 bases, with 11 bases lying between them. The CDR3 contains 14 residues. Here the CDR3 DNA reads TGCAGTGCGGACCCCGCCCCAACTAATGAAAAACTGTTTTTT. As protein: CSADPAPTNEKLFF.

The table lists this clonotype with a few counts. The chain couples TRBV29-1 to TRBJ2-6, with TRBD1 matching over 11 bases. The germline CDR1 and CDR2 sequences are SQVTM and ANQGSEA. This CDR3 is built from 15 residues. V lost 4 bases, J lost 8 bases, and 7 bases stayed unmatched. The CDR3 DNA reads TGCAGCGTTGGAGGACAGGGGGCGCTTTCCAACGTCCTGACTTTC. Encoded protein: CSVGGQGALSNVLTF.

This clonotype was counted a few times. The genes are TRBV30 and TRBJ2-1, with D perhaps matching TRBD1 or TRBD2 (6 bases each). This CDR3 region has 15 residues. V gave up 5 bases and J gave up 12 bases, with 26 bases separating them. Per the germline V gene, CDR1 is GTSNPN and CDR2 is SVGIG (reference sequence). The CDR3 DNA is TGTGCCTGGGACTGGGGGGCGTCCTATACCAACGGGCAGTTCTTC. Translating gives CAWDWGASYTNGQFF.

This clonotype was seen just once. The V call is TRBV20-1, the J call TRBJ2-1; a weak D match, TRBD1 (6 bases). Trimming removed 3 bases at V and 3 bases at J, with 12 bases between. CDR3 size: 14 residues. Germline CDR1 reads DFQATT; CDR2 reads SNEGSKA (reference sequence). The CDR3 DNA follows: TGCAGTGCTAGGGCCCAGGGGATCTACAATGAGCAGTTCTTC. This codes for CSARAQGIYNEQFF.

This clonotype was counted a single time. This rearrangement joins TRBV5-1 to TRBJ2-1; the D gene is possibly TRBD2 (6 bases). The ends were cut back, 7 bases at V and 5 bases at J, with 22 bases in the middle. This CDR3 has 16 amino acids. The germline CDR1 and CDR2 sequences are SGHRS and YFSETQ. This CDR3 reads CASGGFWTSGDNEQFF. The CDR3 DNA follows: TGCGCCAGCGGGGGATTCTGGACATCGGGGGACAATGAGCAGTTCTTC.

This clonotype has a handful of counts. The CDR3 loop is CASSSLGLGTGGGQPQHF. The CDR3 region has the DNA TGTGCCAGCAGTTCACTGGGGCTTGGGACAGGGGGCGGACAGCCCCAGCATTTT. The chain couples TRBV27 to TRBJ1-5; 12 nucleotides match TRBD1. This CDR3 spans 18 amino acids. Germline trimming cut 4 bases from V and 7 bases from J; bases unmatched to any gene: 14. Looked up from germline, CDR1 is MNHEY and CDR2 is SMNVEV (reference sequence).

The CDR3, as DNA: TGTGCCAGCAGCCAAGATGGGTCGCAGGGGACAGATACGCAGTATTTT. Its translation: CASSQDGSQGTDTQYF. The rearrangement joins TRBV4-2 to TRBJ2-3; TRBD1 might be the D (6 bases). CDR3 length: 16 amino acids. V was cut by 0 bases and J by 3 bases, with 13 bases left in between. Germline V gene data show CDR1 as LGHNA and CDR2 as YNFKEQ.

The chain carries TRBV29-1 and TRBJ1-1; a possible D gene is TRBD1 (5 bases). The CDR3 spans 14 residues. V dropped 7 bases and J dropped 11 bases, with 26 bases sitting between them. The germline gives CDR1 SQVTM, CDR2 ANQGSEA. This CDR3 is CSAIHLQGRLLAFF. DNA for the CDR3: TGCAGCGCCATACACCTGCAGGGAAGATTGCTCGCTTTCTTT.